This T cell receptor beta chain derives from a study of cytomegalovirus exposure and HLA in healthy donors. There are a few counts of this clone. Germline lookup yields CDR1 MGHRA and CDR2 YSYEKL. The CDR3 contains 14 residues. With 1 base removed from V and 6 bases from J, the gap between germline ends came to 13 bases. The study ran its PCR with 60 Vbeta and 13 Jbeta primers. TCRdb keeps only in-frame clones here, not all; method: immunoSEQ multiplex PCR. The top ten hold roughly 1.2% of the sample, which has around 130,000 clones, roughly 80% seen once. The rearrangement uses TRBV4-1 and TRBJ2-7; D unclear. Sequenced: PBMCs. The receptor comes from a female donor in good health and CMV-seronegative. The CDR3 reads CASSQVNHPSEQYF. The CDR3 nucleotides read TGCGCCAGCAGCCAAGTCAATCATCCTAGCGAGCAGTACTTC.